This record concerns one T cell receptor (beta chain) sequence. Its antigen is not identified. Germline CDR1 LGHDT, CDR2 YNNKEL (reference sequence). The CDR3 is 15 amino acids. The V end lost 2 bases, the J end lost 2 bases, and 13 bases lay between the germline ends. The sample originates from a study of blood T cells in healthy people across ages. The study's findings and limits: TCR beta diversity, measured per million T cells, fell in a roughly linear way with age. Because sorting was not performed, PBMCs prevented conclusive naive versus antigen-experienced comparison.

For the second PCR, which ran for roughly 6 to 11 cycles, a sample-barcoded 5' primer and a J-beta primer mix were used. MiXCR was run by TCRdb on the 5' RACE reads, yielding one entry per CDR3 protein. Of 600,000 to 800,000 distinct CDR3 sequences detected, around a fifth appear once; the ten largest clones hold roughly 3.9%. Isolated PBMCs totaled at least 6 million in each sample. The chain uses TRBV3-1 and TRBJ2-7; possibly TRBD1 for D (6 bases). Sequencing was done on a sample of blood. The sequence was obtained from a man in his 70s in good health. CDR3 amino acids: CASSQYGQQTYEQYF. The CDR3 DNA sequence: TGTGCCAGCAGCCAATATGGACAGCAAACCTACGAGCAGTACTTC.